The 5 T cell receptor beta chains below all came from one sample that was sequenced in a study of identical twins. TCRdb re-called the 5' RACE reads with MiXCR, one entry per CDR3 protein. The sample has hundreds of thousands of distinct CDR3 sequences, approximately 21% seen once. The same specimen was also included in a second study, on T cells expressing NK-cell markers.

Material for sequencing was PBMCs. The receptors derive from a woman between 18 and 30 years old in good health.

The CDR3 nucleotides are TGTGCCAGCAGGGGACCCACTAGCGCAGATACGCAGTATTTT. The encoded protein is CASRGPTSADTQYF. The genes are TRBV2 and TRBJ2-3; 7 positions agree with TRBD2. The CDR3 totals 14 residues. Germline-derived CDR1 and CDR2 are SNHLY and FYNNEI. The trim removed 6 bases at V and 4 bases at J, leaving 7 bases unmatched. The variable domain in full, completed from reference TRBV2 and TRBJ2-3, reads EPEVTQTPSHQVTQMGQEVILRCVPISNHLYFYWYRQILGQKVEFLVSFYNNEISEKSEIFDDQFSVERPDGSNFTLKIRSTKLEDSAMYFCASRGPTSADTQYFGPGTRLTVL.

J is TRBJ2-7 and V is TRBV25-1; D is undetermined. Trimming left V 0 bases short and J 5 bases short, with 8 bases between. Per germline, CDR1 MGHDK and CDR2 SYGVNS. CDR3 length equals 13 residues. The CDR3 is CASSEYGIHEQYF. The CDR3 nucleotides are TGTGCCAGCAGTGAATATGGGATCCACGAGCAGTACTTC.

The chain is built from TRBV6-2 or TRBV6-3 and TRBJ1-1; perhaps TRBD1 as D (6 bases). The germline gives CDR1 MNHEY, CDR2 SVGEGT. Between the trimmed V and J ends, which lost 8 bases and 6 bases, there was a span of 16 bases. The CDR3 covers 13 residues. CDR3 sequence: CASRRDIASEAFF. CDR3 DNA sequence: TGTGCCAGCCGCCGGGACATTGCGTCTGAAGCTTTCTTT.

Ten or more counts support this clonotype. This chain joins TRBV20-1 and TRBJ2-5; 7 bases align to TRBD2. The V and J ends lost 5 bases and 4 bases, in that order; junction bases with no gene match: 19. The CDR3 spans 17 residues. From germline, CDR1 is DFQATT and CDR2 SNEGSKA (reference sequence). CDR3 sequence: CSAYNGAGVGVGETQYF. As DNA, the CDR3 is TGCAGTGCTTATAACGGGGCGGGAGTGGGGGTCGGAGAGACCCAGTACTTC.

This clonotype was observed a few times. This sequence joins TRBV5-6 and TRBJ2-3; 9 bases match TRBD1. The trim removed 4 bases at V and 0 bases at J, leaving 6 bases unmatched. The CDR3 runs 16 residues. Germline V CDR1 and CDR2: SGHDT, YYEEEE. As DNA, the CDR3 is TGTGCCAGCAGCCTCCCCGGGACAGGGAGCACAGATACGCAGTATTTT. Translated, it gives CASSLPGTGSTDTQYF.